This T cell receptor beta chain was sequenced for a study of OX40 agonist ivuxolimab in advanced cancers. Study-level background: The mean age was approximately 56 years, ranging from about 23 to 79, with more than 70% of participants male. Three partial responders included one hepatocellular carcinoma patient and two cutaneous melanoma patients.

On this clone itself: Its antigen is unidentified. The sample contains more than one DNA sequence encoding this CDR3.

Clones were sequenced by immunoSEQ multiplex PCR, and TCRdb holds only the in-frame ones, with some missing. The sample lists 75,000 to 100,000 clones, more than 75% seen once, with 0.65% to 0.85% in the top ten. Overall study results and limits: With doses of 0.1-3.0 mg/kg, partial responders showed among the lowest clonal expansion.

CDR1 and CDR2 (germline): LGHNA, YSLEER. V lost 0 bases, J lost 3 bases, and 24 bases lay in between. This CDR3 is built from 20 residues. This sequence was found in an adult with an advanced solid tumor such as melanoma, head and neck, liver or kidney cancer. This specimen was CD4+ or CD8+ T cells sorted from blood, taken in a trial of the OX40 agonist ivuxolimab. The chain carries TRBV4-3 and TRBJ1-5; D is undetermined. CDR3 sequence (DNA): TGCGCCAGCAGCCAAGATCTATCCCGATTTCCAGGCGCCTTCAATCAGCCCCAGCATTTT. Encoded protein: CASSQDLSRFPGAFNQPQHF.